Presented here are 32 T cell receptor beta chains from one specimen sequenced in a study of shared clonotypes between healthy human individuals. Profiled with immunoSEQ multiplex PCR; TCRdb holds only in-frame clones, not every one. The data show 450,000 to 500,000 clones, 78% seen once. The sequenced sample was PBMCs. These receptors came from a woman aged 35 to 49 in good health. Some clones in this sample may be carry-over from other donors' samples.

This sequence joins TRBV19 and TRBJ2-3; tentatively, D is TRBD2 (5 bases). This CDR3 has 16 amino acids. Germline values: CDR1 LNHDA, CDR2 SQIVND (reference sequence). The V end was cut by 1 base, the J end by 1 base, with 12 bases between. The DNA for the CDR3 is TGTGCCAGTAGTATAGCGGGAAGCAGACGCACAGATACGCAGTATTTT. Amino acids: CASSIAGSRRTDTQYF. Variable domain in full (rest from reference TRBV19 and TRBJ2-3): DGGITQSPKYLFRKEGQNVTLSCEQNLNHDAMYWYRQDPGQGLRLIYYSQIVNDFQKGDIAEGYSVSREKKESFPLTVTSAQKNPTAFYLCASSIAGSRRTDTQYFGPGTRLTVL.

This chain connects TRBV7-3 to TRBJ2-5, with 10 bases fitting TRBD2. J was trimmed by 9 bases and V by 2 bases; bases with no gene match: 9. Per the germline V gene, CDR1 is SGHTA and CDR2 is FQGTGA. The CDR3 totals 15 residues. In DNA, the CDR3 is TGTGCCAGCAGCTTATACGGGACTAGCGCGAGCTCCCAGTACTTC. Its protein product is CASSLYGTSASSQYF.

The chain links TRBV5-1 to TRBJ2-1; 9 bases align to TRBD2. The CDR3 runs to 15 residues. Germline lookup yields CDR1 SGHRS and CDR2 YFSETQ. V shed 2 bases and J 3 bases; nucleotides not matched to a gene: 3. The CDR3 DNA sequence: TGCGCCAGCAGCTTTGGCGGGAGGGGCTACAATGAGCAGTTCTTC. It yields the protein CASSFGGRGYNEQFF.

A few counts support this clone. The V call is TRBV19, the J call TRBJ2-1; D may be TRBD1 (7 bases). CDR1 LNHDA and CDR2 SQIVND come from the germline V gene (reference sequence). This CDR3 spans 17 amino acids. Trimming pared 2 bases from V and 7 bases from J, leaving 21 bases between. Here the CDR3 DNA reads TGTGCCAGTAGTATATCCGGAGGGGGCGGTTTGGGGAATGAGCAGTTCTTC. This sequence encodes CASSISGGGGLGNEQFF.

The J gene is TRBJ2-5, the V gene TRBV2; 8 nucleotides agree with TRBD2. This CDR3 spans 15 amino acids. With V trimmed by 4 bases and J by 0 bases, 4 bases remained unmatched. Germline V gives CDR1 SNHLY, CDR2 FYNNEI. The CDR3 reads CASSAGSGNQETQYF. The CDR3 DNA sequence: TGTGCCAGCAGTGCGGGTAGCGGGAACCAAGAGACCCAGTACTTC.

The chain joins TRBV30 to TRBJ1-2; no reliable D call. Germline V lookup: CDR1 GTSNPN, CDR2 SVGIG (reference sequence). V lost 1 base to trimming and J lost 4 bases, with 10 bases between them. The CDR3 spans 13 residues. The CDR3 DNA sequence: TGTGCCTGGAGTGAACGAGGGCTCTATGGCTACACCTTC. Protein product: CAWSERGLYGYTF.

This clone showed up just once. The chain carries TRBV25-1 and TRBJ1-2, with D unresolved. The CDR3 consists of 13 residues. Trimming took off 6 bases at V and 5 bases at J, with 13 bases between the two ends. Germline assignment: CDR1 MGHDK and CDR2 SYGVNS. DNA of the CDR3: TGTGCCAGCAGCCCCTACGGTGGTTATGGCTACACCTTC. Its translation: CASSPYGGYGYTF.

J is TRBJ1-1 and V is TRBV5-6; D call uncertain. The CDR3 totals 13 residues. V was cut by 5 bases and J by 1 base, with 9 bases left in between. The V gene's germline CDR1 is SGHDT and CDR2 YYEEEE. DNA for the CDR3: TGTGCCAGCAGTTCCACATCGAACACTGAAGCTTTCTTT. It encodes CASSSTSNTEAFF.

J is TRBJ2-5 and V is TRBV7-9; TRBD2 matches 8 bases. Germline assignment: CDR1 SEHNR and CDR2 FQNEAQ (reference sequence). The CDR3 covers 16 residues. V was clipped by 5 bases and J by 1 base; unmatched bases: 9. The CDR3 loop is CASSLVGRATQETQYF. CDR3 sequence (DNA): TGTGCCAGCAGCCTCGTCGGGAGGGCCACCCAAGAGACCCAGTACTTC. The full variable domain, in which reference TRBV7-9 and TRBJ2-5 provide the parts outside the CDR3, is DTGVSQNPRHKITKRGQNVTFRCDPISEHNRLYWYRQTLGQGPEFLTYFQNEAQLEKSRLLSDRFSAERPKGSFSTLEIQRTEQGDSAMYLCASSLVGRATQETQYFGPGTRLLVL.

With regard to this clone: Additional DNA sequences in this sample encode the identical CDR3. This chain links TRBV10-3 with TRBJ2-5, with 13 bases aligning to TRBD2. The CDR3 is 15 residues long. Unmatched junction bases numbered 2, after V lost 3 bases and J lost 4 bases. CDR1 and CDR2 (germline): ENHRY, SYGVKD. The CDR3 coding sequence is TGTGCCATCAGTGAAGGACTAGCGGGAGTAGAGACCCAGTACTTC. This translates into CAISEGLAGVETQYF.

The chain has TRBV7-9 and TRBJ2-2; unclear D gene. Between the trimmed V and J ends, which lost 4 bases and 6 bases, there was a span of 9 bases. The V gene's germline CDR1 is SEHNR and CDR2 FQNEAQ (reference sequence). CDR3 length: 13 amino acids. The CDR3: CASSSYSAGELFF. CDR3 nucleotides: TGTGCCAGCAGCTCTTATTCCGCCGGGGAGCTGTTTTTT.

The genes are TRBV5-1 and TRBJ1-3; no reliable D call. The CDR3 spans 16 residues. Germline V gives CDR1 SGHRS, CDR2 YFSETQ. V was clipped by 0 bases and J by 0 bases, with 10 bases between them. The CDR3, as DNA: TGCGCCAGCAGCTTGGTAGGCAGCAGCTCTGGAAACACCATATATTTT. This translates into CASSLVGSSSGNTIYF. Drawing the rest from reference TRBV5-1 and TRBJ1-3, the complete variable domain is KAGVTQTPRYLIKTRGQQVTLSCSPISGHRSVSWYQQTPGQGLQFLFEYFSETQRNKGNFPGRFSGRQFSNSRSEMNVSTLELGDSALYLCASSLVGSSSGNTIYFGEGSWLTVV.

This clone was observed a single time. The rearrangement joins TRBV6-6 to TRBJ2-1; 10 bases are shared with TRBD2. CDR3 length: 16 residues. The V gene end was trimmed by 2 bases and the J gene end by 6 bases; junction bases not matched to a gene: 7. CDR1 is MNHNY and CDR2 is SVGAGI in the germline V gene (reference sequence). The CDR3 protein is CASSYLAGAPGNEQFF. In DNA, the CDR3 is TGTGCCAGCAGTTACCTAGCGGGAGCCCCCGGCAATGAGCAGTTCTTC.

This chain joins TRBV19 and TRBJ1-3, with D possibly TRBD1 on 5 matching bases. Trimming took 3 bases from V and 0 from J, leaving 15 bases between them. CDR3 length: 17 residues. The germline CDR1 and CDR2 sequences are LNHDA and SQIVND (reference sequence). In nucleotides, the CDR3 is TGTGCCAGTAGTATGAGGGGCCCCACTCGCTCTGGAAACACCATATATTTT. Protein product: CASSMRGPTRSGNTIYF.

As to this clone: A far larger clone is only one base removed, so a read error is likely. The chain joins TRBV2 to TRBJ2-6; no clear D gene. The CDR3 spans 15 residues. Germline values: CDR1 SNHLY, CDR2 FYNNEI. Trimming removed 6 bases at V and 0 bases at J, with 9 bases between. This CDR3 reads CASSPTSSGANVLTF. CDR3 DNA sequence: TGTGCCAGCAGCCCCACGAGCTCTGGGGCCAACGTCCTGACTTTC.

A word on this clone: A much larger clone lies one base from this, so it may be a read error. This specimen includes other DNA sequences encoding the same CDR3. This chain joins TRBV2 and TRBJ2-7; TRBD2 might be the D (5 bases). Trimming cost V 4 bases and J 3 bases, with 7 bases left between them. The germline V gene has CDR1 SNHLY and CDR2 FYNNEI. The CDR3 is 12 amino acids. DNA of the CDR3: TGTGCCAGCAGTGGCGGGTTCTACGAGCAGTACTTC. Protein product: CASSGGFYEQYF.

This clone occurred many times. J is TRBJ1-1 and V is TRBV5-5; weak D call: TRBD1 (5 bases). Germline V gene sequence: CDR1 SGHKS, CDR2 YYEKEE (reference sequence). The CDR3 sequence is 14 residues long. V was cut by 0 bases and J by 3 bases, with 9 bases left in between. CDR3 protein: CASSLAGRDTEAFF. The CDR3 DNA reads as TGTGCCAGCAGCTTGGCCGGCAGGGACACTGAAGCTTTCTTT.

This clone was picked up many times. The chain couples TRBV4-1 to TRBJ2-3; possibly TRBD1 or TRBD2 for D (5 bases each). The CDR3 loop spans 17 amino acids. Trimming removed 4 bases from V and 1 base from J, with 18 bases in between. Germline assignment: CDR1 MGHRA and CDR2 YSYEKL. Here the CDR3 DNA reads TGCGCCAGCAGCCGAATCATCAGGGTGGGGGGCACAGATACGCAGTATTTT. This codes for CASSRIIRVGGTDTQYF.

The J gene is TRBJ2-3, the V gene TRBV4-3; 11 bases are shared with TRBD2. The CDR3 consists of 17 residues. CDR1 is LGHNA and CDR2 is YSLEER in the germline V gene. J gave up 3 bases and V 1 base, and 6 bases lay outside the gene matches. DNA of the CDR3: TGCGCCAGCAGCCAAGCGGCTAGCGGGAGGTGGACAGATACGCAGTATTTT. Translation: CASSQAASGRWTDTQYF.

The J gene is TRBJ2-6, the V gene TRBV10-3, with D unclear. Trimming pared 2 bases from V and 2 bases from J, leaving 10 bases between. The CDR3 length is 16 residues. Germline lookup yields CDR1 ENHRY and CDR2 SYGVKD. The CDR3 spells CAISEGQAAGANVLTF. Here the CDR3 DNA reads TGTGCCATCAGTGAGGGCCAGGCCGCTGGGGCCAACGTCCTGACTTTC.

The rearrangement links TRBV6-4 to TRBJ1-1; no clear D gene. Germline-derived CDR1 and CDR2 are MRHNA and SNTAGT. V lost 8 bases and J 3 bases, leaving 16 bases between the germline ends. This CDR3 is built from 14 residues. The CDR3 DNA follows: TGTGCCAGCCGGAGTCTTTCGTACGACACTGAAGCTTTCTTT. This translates into CASRSLSYDTEAFF.

The chain uses TRBV7-2 and TRBJ2-7; TRBD2 matches at 16 bases. CDR1 and CDR2 (germline): SGHTA, FQGNSA. The CDR3 has 18 amino acids. The J segment lost 0 bases and the V segment lost 4 bases, leaving 6 bases of the junction unmatched. This CDR3 reads CASSSPGLAGGSSYEQYF. The CDR3 coding sequence is TGTGCCAGCAGCTCCCCGGGACTAGCGGGGGGGAGCTCCTACGAGCAGTACTTC.

The chain employs TRBV13 and TRBJ1-5, with TRBD1 matching over 7 bases. The CDR3 is 15 amino acids. Per the germline V gene, CDR1 is PRHDT and CDR2 is FYEKMQ (reference sequence). The V and J ends lost 6 bases and 4 bases, in that order; junction bases with no gene match: 9. The chain's CDR3 is CASRFDRDKNQPQHF. CDR3 coding DNA: TGTGCCAGCAGATTCGACAGGGACAAAAATCAGCCCCAGCATTTT.

This chain's CDR3 is CASSLGGTRINEQFF. For the CDR3, the DNA is TGCGCCAGCAGCTTGGGGGGGACGCGAATCAATGAGCAGTTCTTC. The chain joins TRBV5-1 to TRBJ2-1; either TRBD1 or TRBD2 may fit D (5 bases each). Germline CDR1 reads SGHRS; CDR2 reads YFSETQ. Trimming took 0 bases from V and 6 from J, leaving 13 bases between them. The length of the CDR3 is 15 residues.

The chain recombines TRBV5-1 with TRBJ2-3; D possibly corresponds to TRBD2 (5 bases). This CDR3 is 15 amino acids long. CDR1 and CDR2 (germline): SGHRS, YFSETQ. V was trimmed by 0 bases and J by 0 bases, leaving 8 bases between them. This CDR3 reads CASSLVGESTDTQYF. The CDR3 DNA reads as TGCGCCAGCAGCTTGGTGGGAGAGAGCACAGATACGCAGTATTTT.

The J gene is TRBJ2-3, the V gene TRBV5-1; D may be TRBD2 (6 bases). Trimming stripped 4 bases from V and 4 bases from J, with 16 bases between. Germline V gene lookup returns CDR1 SGHRS and CDR2 YFSETQ. The CDR3 has 15 residues. The CDR3 DNA reads as TGCGCCAGCAGCCCCCCGGATAGCGGTGCAGATACGCAGTATTTT. Amino acid sequence: CASSPPDSGADTQYF.

The rearrangement uses TRBV18 and TRBJ2-1, with 11 bases fitting TRBD2. This CDR3 is built from 17 residues. Germline V gene sequence: CDR1 KGHSH, CDR2 LQKENI. V lost 2 bases to trimming and J lost 6 bases; unmatched junction nucleotides: 9. The CDR3 is CASSPESSGRPFNEQFF. CDR3 in DNA: TGTGCCAGCTCACCAGAATCTAGCGGGAGGCCGTTCAATGAGCAGTTCTTC.

This chain joins TRBV9 and TRBJ1-2; no clear D. The germline V gene has CDR1 SGDLS and CDR2 YYNGEE. Trimming removed 0 bases at V and 3 bases at J, with 12 bases between. The CDR3 length is 15 residues. CDR3: CASSVGPELDYGYTF. The CDR3 DNA follows: TGTGCCAGCAGCGTAGGACCGGAGCTCGACTATGGCTACACCTTC.

This chain uses TRBV2 with TRBJ1-5; the match to TRBD1 covers 7 bases. Losses at the gene ends were 5 bases for V and 2 bases for J; bases not matched to a gene: 6. The CDR3 contains 15 residues. Germline CDR1 is SNHLY and CDR2 is FYNNEI. CDR3 coding DNA: TGTGCCAGCAGTCTGGACAGGTGGGGCAATCAGCCCCAGCATTTT. Its protein is CASSLDRWGNQPQHF.

V gene TRBV9 combines with J gene TRBJ2-1; 7 positions agree with TRBD1. The CDR3 totals 15 residues. Germline V CDR1 and CDR2: SGDLS, YYNGEE. Losses at the gene ends were 2 bases for V and 4 bases for J; bases not matched to a gene: 6. CDR3 protein: CASSVEGGHYNEQFF. The CDR3 bases are TGTGCCAGCAGCGTTGAAGGGGGCCATTACAATGAGCAGTTCTTC.

On this clone: Given a much more abundant clone one base away, this may be a read error. The V and J genes are TRBV28 and TRBJ1-2; D call uncertain. Germline CDR1 MDHEN, CDR2 SYDVKM. CDR3 length: 12 residues. The V and J ends lost 2 bases and 6 bases respectively, with 7 bases between them. The CDR3 sequence is CASSLIRDGYTF. Here the CDR3 DNA reads TGTGCCAGCAGTTTAATACGGGATGGCTACACCTTC.

V is TRBV10-3 and J is TRBJ2-1; D is undetermined. The CDR3 sequence is 14 residues long. Germline V gene sequence: CDR1 ENHRY, CDR2 SYGVKD. V lost 5 bases and J 3 bases, leaving 11 bases between the germline ends. The CDR3: CAISPWAYYNEQFF. CDR3 bases: TGTGCCATCAGTCCCTGGGCGTACTACAATGAGCAGTTCTTC.